This T cell receptor beta chain originates from a study of blood T cells in healthy people across ages (dated by TCRdb to 2014 to 2015). For the study in its entirety: In model experiments, roughly one uniquely barcoded TCR beta cDNA molecule per two T cells was captured by template switching. Using deep sequencing normalized with unique cDNA molecular identifiers, the study measured how TCR beta repertoire diversity changes with age. Four age groups were formed from the donors: young (average about 17 years), middle-aged (around 40), aged (around 68) and long-lived (about 75). To avoid experimental bias, donors of different ages were distributed randomly across sequencing lanes. Two additional independent replicas of 1 million unique cDNA reads from the same blood draw were analyzed for two donors (one aged 18 to 29 and one aged 80 or older). The paper as a whole reports these results and caveats: As age increased, observed TCR beta diversity per million T cells dropped in a roughly linear way, and a significant reduction was already evident by age around 41. Donor CMV infection status was unknown, potentially confounding age-related changes in expanded clonotypes. Compared with the aged group, the long-lived group had more naive CD4+ T cells, fewer expanded clones and increased TCR diversity, suggesting age selection. Total diversity estimates from one million sequenced T cells were considered lower bounds and underestimates. There was a strong correlation between observed TCR beta diversity and the percentage of naive T cells measured by flow cytometry. Conclusive comparison of naive and antigen-experienced compartments was prevented by the profiling of bulk unsorted PBMCs.

Notes on this clonotype: Its antigen is currently not known. No much larger clone exists at a distance of one base, and base qualities are not known.

Based on the germline V gene (reference sequence), the CDR1 and CDR2 sequences are DFQATT and SNEGSKA. The CDR3 numbers 18 residues from cysteine through phenylalanine. Only the CDR3 portion is preserved as DNA: 54 bases, with reading frame beginning at the first base. Trimming takes 3 bases off V and 0 bases off J; junction bases not matched to a gene: 12. The protocol used for the library was 5' RACE. Sequenced on an Illumina HiSeq 2500. The second PCR ran for about 7 to 11 cycles and used a J-beta primer mix along with a sample-barcoded 5' primer. Each TCR beta cDNA molecule received a unique molecular identifier from a template-switch 5' adaptor carrying 12 random nucleotides. Each sample yielded at least 2.5 million CDR3-containing paired-end reads. The Mint cDNA synthesis kit, primed by a TRBC-specific oligonucleotide, was used to synthesize first-strand cDNA from all RNA. After uracil-DNA glycosylase treatment, a first 18-cycle PCR used universal primers M1SS and BC2_uni_R on all cDNA. Concerning the study's data processing: Each sample was normalized by randomly selecting 1 million high-quality reads, each carrying a distinct molecular identifier. Reads sharing molecular identifiers were discarded rather than binned into consensus sequences. CDR3 identification, clonotype clustering and error correction used MiTCR with a Q25 quality threshold and the strictest error-elimination algorithm. Lower-bound total TCR beta diversity was estimated with a nonparametric unseen species model using Euler transformation. TCRdb ran its own pipeline on the public reads, namely fastp trimming at Q25 and MiXCR clone calling, and kept in-frame beta chains. Each entry is one CDR3 protein sequence, shown with its most common DNA and genes. Here the V and J calls rest on TCRdb's processing, not on the authors' analysis. For this sample there are hundreds of thousands of distinct CDR3 sequences; about 61% appear just once. About 26% of the sample is held by the ten biggest clonotypes.

The donors were 40 or so Caucasian individuals from Russia, aged 6 to 90 years, who were systemically healthy. Each donor gave roughly 9 milliliters of peripheral blood, drawn into EDTA-treated Vacutainer tubes. Ficoll-Paque density-gradient centrifugation was used to isolate PBMCs, with at least 6.5 million per sample. Total RNA was extracted from PBMCs with Trizol reagent, with at least 6 micrograms obtained per sample. For every donor, an aliquot of PBMCs went through flow cytometry to measure the percentages of naive CD45RAhigh/CD27high T cells. The sample consisted of blood. This clonotype was sampled from a man aged 35-49 years in good health. Recombination connected TRBV20-1 to TRBJ2-2, with 8 bases matching TRBD2. The DNA reads as follows: TGCAGTGCTAGGCTTGCCGCACCGGGACTAGCGAACACCGGGGAGCTGTTTTTT. Translated, this gives CSARLAAPGLANTGELFF.